This T cell receptor (beta chain) originates from a study of cytomegalovirus exposure and HLA in healthy donors. Study-wide context: The study's early data release held roughly 90 million unique TCRs from HLA-typed donors. Study-level results: Most of the CMV-associated TCR beta chains (in a later analysis) appeared to be HLA-restricted. Serostatus for CMV was the only available immune exposure information.

With respect to this clone: Its antigen is unknown.

The V gene lost 6 bases and the J gene lost 3 bases, with 15 bases spanning the gap. The CDR3 has 14 residues. Germline V lookup: CDR1 SGHTA, CDR2 FQGNSA. The PCR ran on 60 Vbeta and 13 Jbeta primers. TCRdb's table, derived via immunoSEQ multiplex PCR, lists solely in-frame clones and lacks some. Of fewer than 250,000 clones in the sample, roughly 80% were seen once. Sequencing used PBMCs. The TCR was taken from a middle-aged man in good health and CMV-seronegative. The rearrangement uses TRBV7-2 and TRBJ2-7; D is perhaps TRBD2 (6 bases). The CDR3 region has the DNA TGTGCCAGCAGTTCCGGGACTGGGGGCTACGAGCAGTACTTC. Translation: CASSSGTGGYEQYF.